A single sample gave rise to the 30 T cell receptor beta chains below, sequenced in a study of T cell changes during pregnancy in multiple sclerosis. Generated by immunoSEQ multiplex PCR, the TCRdb table keeps only in-frame clones and is missing some. Of about 57,000 clones in the sample, about 91% were seen once. Sequenced here: peripheral blood, sampled after pregnancy. Receptors originate from a female donor in good health, enrolled as a control in a pregnancy study.

V and J are TRBV5-4 and TRBJ1-2; 12 nucleotides match TRBD1. CDR3 size: 14 residues. With 4 bases clipped from V and 8 bases from J, the junction kept 6 bases outside the gene matches. Germline assignment: CDR1 SGHNT and CDR2 YYREEE (reference sequence). CDR3 region: CASSPGDRGHGYTF. In DNA, the CDR3 is TGTGCCAGCAGCCCAGGGGACAGGGGGCACGGCTACACCTTC.

A remark on this clone: The same CDR3 can be traced to other DNA sequences in this sample. The rearrangement joins TRBV7-7 to TRBJ2-1, with 7 bases lining up with TRBD2. The germline CDR1 and CDR2 sequences are SSHAT and FNYEAQ (reference sequence). The CDR3 contains 15 residues. Trimming cost V 1 base and J 1 base; bases outside gene matches: 1. CDR3 nucleotide sequence: TGTGCCAGCAGCTTAGATAGCGGGTCCTACAATGAGCAGTTCTTC. Protein sequence: CASSLDSGSYNEQFF.

The chain recombines TRBV11-2 with TRBJ1-1, with D possibly TRBD1 on 6 matching bases. The ends were cut back, 1 base at V and 4 bases at J, with 13 bases in the middle. Germline values: CDR1 SGHAT, CDR2 FQNNGV. CDR3 length: 15 residues. The CDR3 region has the DNA TGTGCCAGCAGCTTAGGAGTAGTGGGGGCCACTGAAGCTTTCTTT. Protein product: CASSLGVVGATEAFF.

The CDR3 region has the DNA TGTGCCAGCAGCTTCCAGGCGGGGGTCGGAACCTACGAGCAGTACTTC. It is translated as CASSFQAGVGTYEQYF. The V gene is TRBV9, the J gene TRBJ2-7, with 7 bases fitting TRBD2. After removal of 4 bases from V and 2 bases from J, the junction contained 12 bases not matched to a gene. This CDR3 has 16 amino acids. The germline gives CDR1 SGDLS, CDR2 YYNGEE.

J is TRBJ2-1 and V is TRBV7-7, with D possibly being TRBD2 (5 bases). The V and J ends lost 5 bases and 7 bases respectively, with 12 bases between them. Germline CDR1 SSHAT, CDR2 FNYEAQ (reference sequence). This CDR3 is built from 13 residues. The CDR3 here is CASSDGLQNEQFF. CDR3 nucleotides: TGTGCCAGCAGCGACGGACTCCAGAATGAGCAGTTCTTC.

The chain is built from TRBV14 and TRBJ1-2; TRBD1 agrees at 7 bases. Germline V gives CDR1 SGHDN, CDR2 FVKESK. V shed 4 bases, J shed 7 bases, and the junction held 6 bases outside the gene matches. The CDR3 length is 13 residues. CDR3 in DNA: TGTGCCAGCAGCCTCGGGACAGCCTTTGGCTACACCTTC. Its translation: CASSLGTAFGYTF. Variable domain in full (rest from reference TRBV14 and TRBJ1-2): EAGVTQFPSHSVIEKGQTVTLRCDPISGHDNLYWYRRVMGKEIKFLLHFVKESKQDESGMPNNRFLAERTGGTYSTLKVQPAELEDSGVYFCASSLGTAFGYTFGSGTRLTVV.

The rearrangement links TRBV7-6 to TRBJ2-2, with D possibly being TRBD2 (5 bases). This CDR3 has 14 amino acids. V shed 3 bases and J shed 2 bases, with 7 bases lying between them. Germline V gene sequence: CDR1 SGHVS, CDR2 FNYEAQ. The CDR3 DNA sequence: TGTGCCAGCAGCTTGACTACTAACACCGGGGAGCTGTTTTTT. It is translated as CASSLTTNTGELFF.

Only one count was recorded for this clone. V gene TRBV15 combines with J gene TRBJ2-5, with a possible D match to TRBD2 (6 bases). Germline V gene lookup returns CDR1 LNHNV and CDR2 YYDKDF (reference sequence). The V and J ends lost 0 bases and 2 bases respectively, with 13 bases between them. This CDR3 spans 16 amino acids. The CDR3 reads CATSRDPGEGQETQYF. The CDR3 DNA reads TGTGCCACCAGCAGAGATCCGGGGGAAGGGCAAGAGACCCAGTACTTC.

The rearrangement uses TRBV7-7 and TRBJ2-1, with a possible D match to TRBD2 (5 bases). Deletions cut 2 bases from V and 5 bases from J, with 13 bases between. CDR3 length: 15 amino acids. Germline CDR1 reads SSHAT; CDR2 reads FNYEAQ (reference sequence). The CDR3 is CASSLWASPDNEQFF. The DNA of the CDR3 is TGTGCCAGCAGCTTATGGGCTAGCCCCGACAATGAGCAGTTCTTC.

V is TRBV13 and J is TRBJ2-1, with no clear D. The CDR3 runs to 11 residues. The germline V and J ends were trimmed by 5 bases and 9 bases, with 8 bases remaining between them. Per the germline V gene, CDR1 is PRHDT and CDR2 is FYEKMQ (reference sequence). CDR3: CASSPGTEQFF. CDR3 nucleotide sequence: TGTGCCAGCAGCCCGGGTACTGAGCAGTTCTTC. Full variable domain (outside the CDR3, taken from reference TRBV13 and TRBJ2-1): AAGVIQSPRHLIKEKRETATLKCYPIPRHDTVYWYQQGPGQDPQFLISFYEKMQSDKGSIPDRFSAQQFSDYHSELNMSSLELGDSALYFCASSPGTEQFFGPGTRLTVL.

The rearrangement uses TRBV5-5 and TRBJ1-6; 7 bases are shared with TRBD1. CDR1 is SGHKS and CDR2 is YYEKEE in the germline V gene (reference sequence). The CDR3 has 16 amino acids. The V gene end was trimmed by 0 bases and the J gene end by 6 bases; junction bases not matched to a gene: 6. CDR3: CASSLAAGQFNSPLHF. In DNA form, the CDR3 reads TGTGCCAGCAGCTTGGCCGCGGGACAGTTTAATTCACCCCTCCACTTT.

The chain recombines TRBV19 with TRBJ2-1, with 8 nucleotides matching TRBD2. V was pared by 8 bases and J by 4 bases, with 13 bases of the junction left unmatched. Germline V gene lookup returns CDR1 LNHDA and CDR2 SQIVND (reference sequence). This CDR3 contains 16 residues. The CDR3 nucleotides are TGTGCCAGTTCGGTTAGTAGCGGGACCTTATACAATGAGCAGTTCTTC. Encoded protein: CASSVSSGTLYNEQFF.

The gene calls are TRBV19 and TRBJ1-1; D remains unclear. The CDR3 consists of 11 residues. Germline V gene lookup returns CDR1 LNHDA and CDR2 SQIVND (reference sequence). Trimming took 3 bases from V and 6 from J, leaving 5 bases between them. In nucleotides, the CDR3 is TGTGCCAGTAGTATTATCTCTGAAGCTTTCTTT. Translating it yields CASSIISEAFF.

J is TRBJ2-1 and V is TRBV5-1, with D maybe TRBD2 (6 bases). There are 16 residues in the CDR3. V dropped 6 bases and J dropped 7 bases, with 23 bases sitting between them. CDR1 is SGHRS and CDR2 is YFSETQ in the germline V gene. The CDR3 loop reads CASKVSSAGRGNEQFF. Here the CDR3 DNA reads TGCGCCAGCAAGGTCAGCAGCGCGGGAAGAGGAAATGAGCAGTTCTTC.

The chain is built from TRBV10-2 and TRBJ2-7; 10 positions agree with TRBD2. The CDR3 spans 19 residues. V shed 5 bases, J shed 3 bases, and the junction held 19 bases outside the gene matches. In germline, CDR1 is WSHSY, CDR2 SAAADI. This CDR3 reads CASSPLAAGGGSAYYEQYF. The CDR3 DNA follows: TGCGCCAGCAGTCCCTTGGCAGCGGGAGGGGGTTCGGCATACTACGAGCAGTACTTC.

CDR3 bases: TGTGCCAGCAGTGACAGGGATGGCTACACCTTC. This codes for CASSDRDGYTF. V and J are TRBV27 and TRBJ1-2; 7 bases map to TRBD1. Germline V gives CDR1 MNHEY, CDR2 SMNVEV (reference sequence). This CDR3 comprises 11 residues. The V segment lost 5 bases and the J segment 6 bases; nucleotides outside the gene matches: 0.

Only one count was recorded for this clone. V and J are TRBV14 and TRBJ2-7; TRBD2 is a possible D gene (6 bases). The germline V and J ends were trimmed by 4 bases and 7 bases, with 14 bases remaining between them. The V gene's germline CDR1 is SGHDN and CDR2 FVKESK. This CDR3 is built from 13 residues. The CDR3 spells CASSPSGLGEQYF. CDR3 nucleotides: TGTGCCAGCAGCCCATCGGGACTGGGGGAGCAGTACTTC.

The chain employs TRBV2 and TRBJ2-1, with unresolved D. Germline V gene sequence: CDR1 SNHLY, CDR2 FYNNEI. The CDR3 runs 12 residues. The V end lost 7 bases, the J end lost 6 bases, and 10 bases lay between the germline ends. The DNA for the CDR3 is TGTGCCAGCATTAGAAATTCCAATGAGCAGTTCTTC. Protein: CASIRNSNEQFF. Drawing the rest from reference TRBV2 and TRBJ2-1, the complete variable domain is EPEVTQTPSHQVTQMGQEVILRCVPISNHLYFYWYRQILGQKVEFLVSFYNNEISEKSEIFDDQFSVERPDGSNFTLKIRSTKLEDSAMYFCASIRNSNEQFFGPGTRLTVL.

The J gene is TRBJ2-7, the V gene TRBV7-2; TRBD2 matches at 12 bases. The trim removed 4 bases at V and 4 bases at J, leaving 5 bases unmatched. CDR1 and CDR2 from the germline V gene are SGHTA and FQGNSA. This CDR3 is built from 15 residues. CDR3 region: CASSSSGGAEYEQYF. The CDR3 nucleotides read TGTGCCAGCAGCTCTAGCGGGGGGGCAGAATACGAGCAGTACTTC.

J is TRBJ2-1 and V is TRBV7-2; D may be TRBD1 (5 bases). This CDR3 has 15 amino acids. The V gene lost 1 base and the J gene lost 13 bases, with 20 bases spanning the gap. Germline CDR1 reads SGHTA; CDR2 reads FQGNSA. The CDR3 DNA sequence: TGTGCCAGCAGCTTAGAATTTGCAGGGCGTAATCCTCAGTTCTTC. Protein sequence: CASSLEFAGRNPQFF.

The CDR3: CASSYGTAHQETQYF. DNA for the CDR3: TGTGCCAGCAGCTACGGGACAGCGCACCAAGAGACCCAGTACTTC. The gene calls are TRBV7-3 and TRBJ2-5; 7 bases are a match to TRBD1. This CDR3 has 15 residues. Germline-derived CDR1 and CDR2 are SGHTA and FQGTGA. V shed 4 bases and J 0 bases; nucleotides not matched to a gene: 5.

In its sample, this clone was seen once. The chain employs TRBV6-5 and TRBJ1-1, with a possible D match to TRBD1 (6 bases). This CDR3 spans 15 amino acids. Germline lookup yields CDR1 MNHEY and CDR2 SVGAGI. Trimming stripped 5 bases from V and 4 bases from J, with 17 bases between. The CDR3 spells CASSTQGRKGTEAFF. DNA for the CDR3: TGTGCCAGCAGTACACAGGGAAGGAAAGGCACTGAAGCTTTCTTT.

The chain carries TRBV28 and TRBJ1-1; D may be TRBD1 (5 bases). Trimming pared 3 bases from V and 4 bases from J, leaving 9 bases between. Germline loops: CDR1 MDHEN, CDR2 SYDVKM. The CDR3 has 13 amino acids. The CDR3 DNA reads TGTGCCAGCAGTTTCCGGGGGGGCACTGAAGCTTTCTTT. It translates to CASSFRGGTEAFF.

This chain connects TRBV30 to TRBJ2-5, with 10 bases fitting TRBD2. The CDR3 is 15 residues long. J gave up 5 bases and V 2 bases, and 8 bases lay outside the gene matches. Germline CDR1 is GTSNPN and CDR2 is SVGIG (reference sequence). The CDR3: CAWSSGSGGGETQYF. The CDR3 DNA reads as TGTGCCTGGAGTTCAGGGAGCGGGGGGGGTGAGACCCAGTACTTC.

The chain uses TRBV29-1 and TRBJ2-1, with TRBD2 identical over 12 bases. Germline V gene sequence: CDR1 SQVTM, CDR2 ANQGSEA. V lost 5 bases, J lost 8 bases, and 1 base stayed unmatched. This CDR3 has 12 residues. Here the CDR3 reads CSVRTSGDEQFF. The CDR3 region has the DNA TGCAGCGTTAGGACTAGCGGGGATGAGCAGTTCTTC.

The J gene is TRBJ1-4, the V gene TRBV5-5; 10 bases fit TRBD1. CDR1 and CDR2 from the germline V gene are SGHKS and YYEKEE (reference sequence). V was clipped by 3 bases and J by 8 bases; unmatched bases: 7. This CDR3 has 15 amino acids. Here the CDR3 reads CASSWGTGVGEKLFF. In nucleotides, the CDR3 is TGTGCCAGCAGCTGGGGGACAGGGGTGGGGGAAAAACTGTTTTTT.

This sequence joins TRBV7-5 and TRBJ2-7; no DNA check was done on the table's D call, TRBD1. TRBV7-5 corresponds to a pseudogene. The CDR3 extends over 17 amino acids. The CDR3 reads CVRSLRWAAPGTYEQYF. CDR3 DNA: TGTGTCAGAAGCCTACGTTGGGCTGCTCCAGGCACCTACGAGCAGTACTTC.

The chain uses TRBV9 and TRBJ2-1; TRBD2 matches at 9 bases. The length of the CDR3 is 18 residues. V dropped 4 bases and J dropped 8; count of bases not matched to a gene: 19. Germline-derived CDR1 and CDR2 are SGDLS and YYNGEE. Here the CDR3 reads CASSRLLGVRGGSDEQFF. The CDR3 DNA is TGTGCCAGCAGCCGACTCCTGGGGGTGCGGGGGGGCTCAGATGAGCAGTTCTTC.

The chain employs TRBV6-5 and TRBJ2-1; 14 nucleotides line up with TRBD2. The CDR3 extends over 15 amino acids. Per germline, CDR1 MNHEY and CDR2 SVGAGI. V was pared by 6 bases and J by 6 bases, with 4 bases of the junction left unmatched. CDR3 residues: CASRIGTSGGNEQFF. DNA for the CDR3: TGTGCCAGCAGGATTGGGACTAGCGGGGGCAATGAGCAGTTCTTC.

By share, this clone ranks as medium-sized. V is TRBV7-2 and J is TRBJ2-7; 9 bases match TRBD2. The CDR3 extends over 16 amino acids. V gave up 5 bases and J gave up 3 bases; unmatched junction bases: 11. CDR1 is SGHTA and CDR2 is FQGNSA in the germline V gene. The CDR3 DNA reads TGTGCCAGCAGCGCCCAAGCGGGCGGGGGGGTCTACGAGCAGTACTTC. It encodes CASSAQAGGGVYEQYF.